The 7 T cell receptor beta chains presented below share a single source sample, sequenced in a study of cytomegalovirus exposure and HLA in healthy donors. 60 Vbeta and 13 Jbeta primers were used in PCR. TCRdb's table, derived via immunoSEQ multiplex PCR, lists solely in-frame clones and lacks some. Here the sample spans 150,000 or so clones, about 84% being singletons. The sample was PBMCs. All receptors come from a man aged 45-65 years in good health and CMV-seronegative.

The CDR3 loop reads CASSPAGQEMAQYF. The CDR3 DNA reads as TGTGCCAGCTCACCTGCGGGACAGGAAATGGCCCAGTACTTC. The chain combines TRBV18 with TRBJ2-5; 8 nucleotides match TRBD1. The CDR3 is made up of 14 amino acids. The ends lost 3 bases at V and 9 bases at J; junction bases unmatched: 9. Per the germline V gene, CDR1 is KGHSH and CDR2 is LQKENI.

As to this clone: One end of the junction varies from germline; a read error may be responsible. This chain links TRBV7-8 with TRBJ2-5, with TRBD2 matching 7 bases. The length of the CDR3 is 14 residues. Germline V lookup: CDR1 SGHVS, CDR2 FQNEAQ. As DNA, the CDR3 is TGTGCCAGCACCTTAAGCGGGGACCAAGAGACCCAGTACTTC. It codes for CASTLSGDQETQYF.

As DNA, the CDR3 is TGTGCCTGGAGTGTACTTCACGAGCAGTACTTC. Residues: CAWSVLHEQYF. The genes are TRBV30 and TRBJ2-5; the D is unclear. The J call may be in error: the DNA end matches TRBJ2-7 better. This CDR3 is 11 amino acids long. The germline V gene has CDR1 GTSNPN and CDR2 SVGIG (reference sequence).

The CDR3 region has the DNA TGTGCCAGCAGCTTGGGGGGAATGGGAGGAGAGACCCAGTACTTC. Protein product: CASSLGGMGGETQYF. V and J are TRBV5-4 and TRBJ2-5; a possible D gene is TRBD2 (6 bases). Trimming shortened V by 0 bases and J by 4 bases, and 13 bases separated the two germline ends. This CDR3 spans 15 amino acids. CDR1 and CDR2 from the germline V gene are SGHNT and YYREEE (reference sequence).

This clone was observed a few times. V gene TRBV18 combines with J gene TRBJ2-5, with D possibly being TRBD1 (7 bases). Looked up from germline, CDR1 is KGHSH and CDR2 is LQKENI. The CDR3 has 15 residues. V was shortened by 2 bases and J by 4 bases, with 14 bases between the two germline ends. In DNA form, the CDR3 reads TGTGCCAGCTCACCAATTAGACAGGGAGGAGAGACCCAGTACTTC. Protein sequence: CASSPIRQGGETQYF.

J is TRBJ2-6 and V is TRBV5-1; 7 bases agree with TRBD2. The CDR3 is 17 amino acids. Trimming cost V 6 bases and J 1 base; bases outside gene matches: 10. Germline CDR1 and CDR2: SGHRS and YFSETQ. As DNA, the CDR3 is TGCGCCAGCACCCCCGGGGGGTCCGGGTCTGGGGCCAACGTCCTGACTTTC. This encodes CASTPGGSGSGANVLTF.

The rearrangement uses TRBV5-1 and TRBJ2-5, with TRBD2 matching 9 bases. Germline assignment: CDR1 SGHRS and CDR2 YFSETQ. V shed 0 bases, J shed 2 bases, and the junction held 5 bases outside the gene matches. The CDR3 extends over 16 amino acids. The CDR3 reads CASSLASTSGQETQYF. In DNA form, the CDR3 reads TGCGCCAGCAGCTTGGCCTCGACTAGCGGTCAAGAGACCCAGTACTTC. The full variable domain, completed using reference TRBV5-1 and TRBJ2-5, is KAGVTQTPRYLIKTRGQQVTLSCSPISGHRSVSWYQQTPGQGLQFLFEYFSETQRNKGNFPGRFSGRQFSNSRSEMNVSTLELGDSALYLCASSLASTSGQETQYFGPGTRLLVL.